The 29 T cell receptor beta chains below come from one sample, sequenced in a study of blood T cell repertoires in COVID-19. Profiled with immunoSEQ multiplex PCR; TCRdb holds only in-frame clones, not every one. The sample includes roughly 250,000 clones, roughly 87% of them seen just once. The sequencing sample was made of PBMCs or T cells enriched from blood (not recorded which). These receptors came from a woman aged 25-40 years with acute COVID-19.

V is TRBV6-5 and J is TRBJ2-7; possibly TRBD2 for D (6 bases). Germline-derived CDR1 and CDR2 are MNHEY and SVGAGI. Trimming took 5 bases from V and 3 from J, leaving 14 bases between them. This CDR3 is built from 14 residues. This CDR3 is CASSNSGSYYEQYF. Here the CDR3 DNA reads TGTGCCAGCAGTAATAGCGGTAGCTACTACGAGCAGTACTTC.

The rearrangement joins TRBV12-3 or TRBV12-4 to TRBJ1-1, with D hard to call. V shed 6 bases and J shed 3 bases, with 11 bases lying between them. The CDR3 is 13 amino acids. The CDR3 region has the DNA TGTGCCAGCAGCGACCGGGATGACACTGAAGCTTTCTTT. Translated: CASSDRDDTEAFF.

This CDR3 reads CASSAYPKSSYNEQFF. CDR3 bases: TGTGCCAGCAGCGCCTACCCGAAGAGCTCCTACAATGAGCAGTTCTTC. This chain joins TRBV9 and TRBJ2-1, with D hard to call. Trimming pared 3 bases from V and 0 bases from J, leaving 13 bases between. The CDR3 extends over 16 amino acids. Germline V gives CDR1 SGDLS, CDR2 YYNGEE.

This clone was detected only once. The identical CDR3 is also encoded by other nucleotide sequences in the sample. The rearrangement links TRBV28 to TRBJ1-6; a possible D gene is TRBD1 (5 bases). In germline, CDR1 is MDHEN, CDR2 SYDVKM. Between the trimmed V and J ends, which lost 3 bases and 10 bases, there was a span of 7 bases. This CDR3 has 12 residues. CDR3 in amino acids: CASSFRGSPLHF. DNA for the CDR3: TGTGCCAGCAGTTTTAGGGGCTCACCCCTCCACTTT. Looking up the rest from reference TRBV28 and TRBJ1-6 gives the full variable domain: DVKVTQSSRYLVKRTGEKVFLECVQDMDHENMFWYRQDPGLGLRLIYFSYDVKMKEKGDIPEGYSVSREKKERFSLILESASTNQTSMYLCASSFRGSPLHFGNGTRLTVT.

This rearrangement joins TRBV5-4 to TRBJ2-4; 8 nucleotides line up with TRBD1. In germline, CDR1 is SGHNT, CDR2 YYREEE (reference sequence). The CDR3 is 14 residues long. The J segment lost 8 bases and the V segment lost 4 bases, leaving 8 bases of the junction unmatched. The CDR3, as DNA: TGTGCCAGCAGCCCAGACAGGGGCGTCGACATTCAGTACTTC. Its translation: CASSPDRGVDIQYF.

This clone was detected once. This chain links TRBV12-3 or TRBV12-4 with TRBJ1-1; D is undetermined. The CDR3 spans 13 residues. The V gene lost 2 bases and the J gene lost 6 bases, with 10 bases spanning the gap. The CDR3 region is CASSLQPDSEAFF. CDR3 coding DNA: TGTGCCAGCAGTTTACAACCAGACTCTGAAGCTTTCTTT.

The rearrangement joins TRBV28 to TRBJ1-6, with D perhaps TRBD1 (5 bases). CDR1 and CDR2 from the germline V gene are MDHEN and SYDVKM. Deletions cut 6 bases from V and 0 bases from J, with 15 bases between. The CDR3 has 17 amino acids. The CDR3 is CASSPGGVSSYNSPLHF. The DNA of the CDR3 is TGTGCCAGCAGCCCGGGGGGTGTTAGCTCCTATAATTCACCCCTCCACTTT.

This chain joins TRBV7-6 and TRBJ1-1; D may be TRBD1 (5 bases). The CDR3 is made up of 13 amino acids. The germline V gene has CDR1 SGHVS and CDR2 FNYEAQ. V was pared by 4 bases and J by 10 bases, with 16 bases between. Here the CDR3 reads CASSSGPSGGAFF. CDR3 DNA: TGTGCCAGCAGCTCGGGCCCTAGCGGGGGAGCTTTCTTT.

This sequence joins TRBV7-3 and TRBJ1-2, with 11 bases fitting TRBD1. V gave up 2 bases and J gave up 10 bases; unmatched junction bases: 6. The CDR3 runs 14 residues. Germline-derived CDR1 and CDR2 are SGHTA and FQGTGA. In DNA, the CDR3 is TGTGCCAGCAGCTTAGGATCGGGACAGGGGGACTACACCTTC. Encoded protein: CASSLGSGQGDYTF.

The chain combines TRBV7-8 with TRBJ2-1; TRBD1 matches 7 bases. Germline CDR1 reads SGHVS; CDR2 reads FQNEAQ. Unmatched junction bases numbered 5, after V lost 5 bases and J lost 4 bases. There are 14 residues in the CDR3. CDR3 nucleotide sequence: TGTGCCAGCAGCCCCGGGACAGCATACAATGAGCAGTTCTTC. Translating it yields CASSPGTAYNEQFF.

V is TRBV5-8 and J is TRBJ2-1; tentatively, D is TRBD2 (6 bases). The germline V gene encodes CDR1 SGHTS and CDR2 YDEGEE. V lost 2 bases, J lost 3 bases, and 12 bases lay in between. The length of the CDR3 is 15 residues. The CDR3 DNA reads TGTGCCAGCAGCTTCGGGCAGGGAGGCTACAATGAGCAGTTCTTC. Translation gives CASSFGQGGYNEQFF.

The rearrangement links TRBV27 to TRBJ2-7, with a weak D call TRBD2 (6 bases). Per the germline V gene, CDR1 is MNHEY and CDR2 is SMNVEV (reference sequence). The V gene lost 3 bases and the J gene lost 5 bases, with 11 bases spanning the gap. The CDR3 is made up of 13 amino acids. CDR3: CASSFSSANEQYF. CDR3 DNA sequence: TGTGCCAGCAGTTTTTCTAGCGCCAACGAGCAGTACTTC.

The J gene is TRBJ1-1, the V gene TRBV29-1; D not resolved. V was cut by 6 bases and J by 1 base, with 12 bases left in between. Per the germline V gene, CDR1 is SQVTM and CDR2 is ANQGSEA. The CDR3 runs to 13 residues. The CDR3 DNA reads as TGCAGCGTCCGCAGAAAATCGAACACTGAAGCTTTCTTT. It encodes CSVRRKSNTEAFF.

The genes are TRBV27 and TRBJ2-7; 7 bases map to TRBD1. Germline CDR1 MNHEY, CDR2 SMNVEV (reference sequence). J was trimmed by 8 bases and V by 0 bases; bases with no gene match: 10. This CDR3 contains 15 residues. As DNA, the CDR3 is TGTGCCAGCAGTTTATCTTTGGACAGGCGTTTCAAGCAGTACTTC. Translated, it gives CASSLSLDRRFKQYF.

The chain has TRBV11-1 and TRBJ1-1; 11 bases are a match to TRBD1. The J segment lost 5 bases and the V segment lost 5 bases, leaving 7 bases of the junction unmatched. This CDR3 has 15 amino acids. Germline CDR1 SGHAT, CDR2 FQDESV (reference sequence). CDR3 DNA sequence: TGTGCCAGCAGCATCCCCGGACAGGGGGCGACTGAAGCTTTCTTT. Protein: CASSIPGQGATEAFF.

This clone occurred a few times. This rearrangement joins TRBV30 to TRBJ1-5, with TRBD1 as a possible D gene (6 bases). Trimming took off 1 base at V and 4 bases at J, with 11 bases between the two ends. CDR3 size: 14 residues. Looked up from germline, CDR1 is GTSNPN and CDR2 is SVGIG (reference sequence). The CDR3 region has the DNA TGTGCCTGGAGTGCAGGGGAATGGAATCAGCCCCAGCATTTT. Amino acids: CAWSAGEWNQPQHF.

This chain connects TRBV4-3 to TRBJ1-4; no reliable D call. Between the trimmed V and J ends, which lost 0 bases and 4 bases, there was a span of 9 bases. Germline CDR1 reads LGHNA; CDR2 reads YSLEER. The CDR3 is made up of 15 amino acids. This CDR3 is CASSQELRSNEKLFF. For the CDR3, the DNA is TGCGCCAGCAGCCAAGAGTTAAGGAGTAATGAAAAACTGTTTTTT.

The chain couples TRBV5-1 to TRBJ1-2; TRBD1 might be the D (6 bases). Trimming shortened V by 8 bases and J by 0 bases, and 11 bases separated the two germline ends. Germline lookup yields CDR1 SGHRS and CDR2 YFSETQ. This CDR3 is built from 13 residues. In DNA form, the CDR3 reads TGCGCCAGTGGAGACAGGACTAACTATGGCTACACCTTC. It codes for CASGDRTNYGYTF.

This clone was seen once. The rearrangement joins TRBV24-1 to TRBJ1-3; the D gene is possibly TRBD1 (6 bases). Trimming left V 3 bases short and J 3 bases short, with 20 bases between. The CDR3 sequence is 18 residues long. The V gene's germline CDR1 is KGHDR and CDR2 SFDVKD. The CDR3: CATSDGTGRGGFGNTIYF. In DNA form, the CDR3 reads TGTGCCACCAGTGATGGTACAGGGCGGGGGGGGTTTGGAAACACCATATATTTT.

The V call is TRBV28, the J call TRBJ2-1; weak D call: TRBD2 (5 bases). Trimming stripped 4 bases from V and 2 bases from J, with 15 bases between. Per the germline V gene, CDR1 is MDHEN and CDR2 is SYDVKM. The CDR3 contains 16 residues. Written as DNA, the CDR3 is TGTGCCAGCAGTTCCTTAGCGACCAATACCTACAATGAGCAGTTCTTC. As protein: CASSSLATNTYNEQFF.

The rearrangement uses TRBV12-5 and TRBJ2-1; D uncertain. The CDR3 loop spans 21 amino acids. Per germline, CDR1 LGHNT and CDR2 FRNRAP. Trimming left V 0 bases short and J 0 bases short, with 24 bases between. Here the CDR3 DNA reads TGTGCTAGTGGTTTGGTCACGGAGCTAAGCGCCACTATGACCTCCTACAATGAGCAGTTCTTC. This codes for CASGLVTELSATMTSYNEQFF.

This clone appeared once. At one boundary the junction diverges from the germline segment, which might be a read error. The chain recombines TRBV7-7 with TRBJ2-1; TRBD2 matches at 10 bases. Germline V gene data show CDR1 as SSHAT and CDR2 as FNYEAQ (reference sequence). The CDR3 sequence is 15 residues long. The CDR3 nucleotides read TGTGCTAGCAGCCGAATAGCGGGGGGCTACAATGAGCAGTTCTTC. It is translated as CASSRIAGGYNEQFF.

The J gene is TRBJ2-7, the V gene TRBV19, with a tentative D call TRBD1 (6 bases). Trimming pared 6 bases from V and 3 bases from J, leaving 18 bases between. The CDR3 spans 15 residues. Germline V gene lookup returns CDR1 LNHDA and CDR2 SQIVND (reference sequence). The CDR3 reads CASSRRDTGNYEQYF. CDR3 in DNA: TGTGCCAGTAGCCGACGGGATACAGGGAACTACGAGCAGTACTTC.

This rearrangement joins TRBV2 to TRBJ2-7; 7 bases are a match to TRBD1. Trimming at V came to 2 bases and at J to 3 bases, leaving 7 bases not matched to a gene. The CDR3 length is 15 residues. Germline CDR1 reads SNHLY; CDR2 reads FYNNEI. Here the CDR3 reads CASSEYGTDNYEQYF. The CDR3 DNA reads TGTGCCAGCAGTGAATACGGGACAGATAACTACGAGCAGTACTTC.

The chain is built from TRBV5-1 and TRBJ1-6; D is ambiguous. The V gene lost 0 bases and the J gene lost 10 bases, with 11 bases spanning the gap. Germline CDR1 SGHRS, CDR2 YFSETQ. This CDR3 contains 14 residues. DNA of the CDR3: TGCGCCAGCAGCTTGGGGGAGAGAGAGTCACCCCTCCACTTT. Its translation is CASSLGERESPLHF.

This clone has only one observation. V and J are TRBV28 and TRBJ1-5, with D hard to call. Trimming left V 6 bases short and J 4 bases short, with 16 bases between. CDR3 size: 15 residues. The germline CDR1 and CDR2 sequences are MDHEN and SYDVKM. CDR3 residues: CASSNSGLENQPQHF. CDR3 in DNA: TGTGCCAGCAGCAACTCGGGGTTGGAGAATCAGCCCCAGCATTTT.

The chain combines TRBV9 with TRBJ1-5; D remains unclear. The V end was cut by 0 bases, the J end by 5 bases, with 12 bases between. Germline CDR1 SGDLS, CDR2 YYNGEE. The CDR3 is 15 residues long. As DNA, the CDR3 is TGTGCCAGCAGCGTAGATGGAGGAATACATCAGCCCCAGCATTTT. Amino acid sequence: CASSVDGGIHQPQHF.

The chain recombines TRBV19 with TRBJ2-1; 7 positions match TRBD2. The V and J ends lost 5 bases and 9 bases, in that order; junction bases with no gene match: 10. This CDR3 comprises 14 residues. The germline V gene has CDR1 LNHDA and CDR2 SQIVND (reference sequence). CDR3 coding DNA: TGTGCCAGTAGTGGAGTGATAGCGGGCCCTGAGCAGTTCTTC. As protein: CASSGVIAGPEQFF.

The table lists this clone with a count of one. In DNA, the CDR3 is TGTGCCAGCAGCTTGGTGGGGGGAGGAGGTGAGACCCAGTACTTC. It is translated as CASSLVGGGGETQYF. The rearrangement links TRBV5-4 to TRBJ2-5, with a possible D match to TRBD2 (6 bases). This CDR3 is 15 amino acids long. The V end lost 0 bases, the J end lost 5 bases, and 14 bases lay between the germline ends. The germline CDR1 and CDR2 sequences are SGHNT and YYREEE (reference sequence).